The 15 T cell receptor beta chains presented below share a single source sample, sequenced in a study of blood T cell repertoires in COVID-19. Generated by immunoSEQ multiplex PCR, the TCRdb table keeps only in-frame clones and is missing some. Of about 13,000 clones listed, around 90% are singletons. Sequenced material: peripheral blood. The receptors stem from a human donor in a cohort sampled during active COVID-19.

The chain has TRBV7-6 and TRBJ1-3; D not certain. V was trimmed by 3 bases and J by 4 bases, leaving 4 bases between them. CDR3 length equals 12 residues. Germline V CDR1 and CDR2: SGHVS, FNYEAQ. CDR3 sequence (DNA): TGTGCCAGCAGCTTGTCGGGAAACACCATATATTTT. This sequence encodes CASSLSGNTIYF.

This clone was observed a single time. The chain employs TRBV10-2 and TRBJ2-3; 7 nucleotides agree with TRBD1. The trim removed 3 bases at V and 8 bases at J, leaving 5 bases unmatched. Germline-derived CDR1 and CDR2 are WSHSY and SAAADI. The CDR3 totals 13 residues. CDR3 region: CASSEAGQVTQYF. CDR3 DNA: TGCGCCAGCAGTGAAGCTGGACAGGTTACGCAGTATTTT.

The V call is TRBV28, the J call TRBJ2-7, with 12 bases fitting TRBD1. The CDR3 has 15 amino acids. Trimming removed 7 bases from V and 4 bases from J; junction bases left unmatched: 8. Germline V gene sequence: CDR1 MDHEN, CDR2 SYDVKM. CDR3 residues: CASKSGQGALYEQYF. The CDR3 DNA sequence: TGTGCCAGCAAATCGGGACAGGGGGCGCTTTACGAGCAGTACTTC.

CDR3 residues: CASSRPPPGGASDTQYF. The CDR3 bases are TGTGCCAGCAGCCGGCCCCCTCCCGGGGGGGCCTCAGATACGCAGTATTTT. The J gene is TRBJ2-3, the V gene TRBV3-1 (or the pseudogene TRBV3-2), with 8 bases lining up with TRBD2. Unmatched junction bases numbered 13, after V lost 4 bases and J lost 4 bases. CDR1 is LGHDT, CDR2 YNNKEL, per germline (reference sequence). The CDR3 has 17 amino acids.

The chain combines TRBV27 with TRBJ2-3, with 11 bases fitting TRBD2. Trimming at V came to 7 bases and at J to 1 base, leaving 4 bases not matched to a gene. Germline loops: CDR1 MNHEY, CDR2 SMNVEV (reference sequence). CDR3 length: 15 residues. The DNA of the CDR3 is TGTGCCAGCACCCCGGGACTAGCGGGCACAGATACGCAGTATTTT. Its translation: CASTPGLAGTDTQYF.

In DNA form, the CDR3 reads TGTGCCATCAGTGCCGGGACAGAGGAAGAGACCCAGTACTTC. This encodes CAISAGTEEETQYF. This rearrangement joins TRBV10-3 to TRBJ2-5; 7 bases match TRBD1. Germline V gene data show CDR1 as ENHRY and CDR2 as SYGVKD. This CDR3 spans 14 amino acids. J was trimmed by 3 bases and V by 4 bases; bases with no gene match: 5.

This clone appeared a single time. V and J are TRBV3-1 (or the pseudogene TRBV3-2) and TRBJ2-2; possible D gene TRBD2, 7 bases. The V end was cut by 8 bases, the J end by 4 bases, with 14 bases between. CDR3 size: 14 residues. Germline CDR1 and CDR2: LGHDT and YNNKEL (reference sequence). DNA for the CDR3: TGTGCCAGCTCGGTGGGGGGGGCCACCGGGGAGCTGTTTTTT. It yields the protein CASSVGGATGELFF.

The J gene is TRBJ2-1, the V gene TRBV6-2 or TRBV6-3; the match to TRBD2 covers 8 bases. CDR1 and CDR2 from the germline V gene are MNHEY and SVGEGT. CDR3 length: 16 residues. Trimming removed 5 bases from V and 0 bases from J; junction bases left unmatched: 6. The CDR3 bases are TGTGCCAGCAGTCACCTCGGGGGGGTCTCCTACAATGAGCAGTTCTTC. Translating gives CASSHLGGVSYNEQFF.

Worth noting for this clone: This CDR3 is also generated by other DNA sequences in the sample. V and J are TRBV28 and TRBJ1-3; no firm D call. Deletions cut 3 bases from V and 0 bases from J, with 12 bases between. In germline, CDR1 is MDHEN, CDR2 SYDVKM. This CDR3 has 16 amino acids. The CDR3 is CASSLGGRLSGNTIYF. The CDR3 nucleotides are TGTGCCAGCAGTTTGGGAGGACGCCTCTCTGGAAACACCATATATTTT. Variable domain in full (rest from reference TRBV28 and TRBJ1-3): DVKVTQSSRYLVKRTGEKVFLECVQDMDHENMFWYRQDPGLGLRLIYFSYDVKMKEKGDIPEGYSVSREKKERFSLILESASTNQTSMYLCASSLGGRLSGNTIYFGEGSWLTVV.

CDR3 DNA sequence: TGTGCCAGCAGTGCCAGCGGGGGAAACAATGAGCAGTTCTTC. This codes for CASSASGGNNEQFF. The genes are TRBV28 and TRBJ2-1; the match to TRBD2 covers 8 bases. The CDR3 totals 14 residues. The junction had 5 bases not matched to a gene; V was cut back by 5 bases and J by 5 bases. Germline assignment: CDR1 MDHEN and CDR2 SYDVKM.

The chain couples TRBV27 to TRBJ1-6; D is unclear. V lost 1 base and J lost 6, with 13 bases in between. This CDR3 spans 16 amino acids. Germline V gene lookup returns CDR1 MNHEY and CDR2 SMNVEV (reference sequence). The CDR3 here is CASSLFAGIGNSPLHF. CDR3 nucleotides: TGTGCCAGCAGTTTATTTGCGGGGATAGGTAATTCACCCCTCCACTTT.

This clone is classed as medium-sized. V gene TRBV7-9 combines with J gene TRBJ1-4; 9 nucleotides agree with TRBD1. This CDR3 has 15 residues. J gave up 8 bases and V 5 bases, and 9 bases lay outside the gene matches. CDR1 is SEHNR and CDR2 is FQNEAQ in the germline V gene (reference sequence). The CDR3 reads CASSRTGGLEEKLFF. The CDR3 nucleotides read TGTGCCAGCAGCCGAACAGGGGGCCTGGAGGAAAAACTGTTTTTT.

J is TRBJ1-5 and V is TRBV28, with TRBD1 matching over 8 bases. CDR3 length: 15 amino acids. With 7 bases clipped from V and 5 bases from J, the junction kept 10 bases outside the gene matches. Germline V lookup: CDR1 MDHEN, CDR2 SYDVKM. CDR3 in amino acids: CASITDRAGYQPQHF. The DNA of the CDR3 is TGTGCCAGCATTACGGACAGGGCGGGCTATCAGCCCCAGCATTTT.

This chain connects TRBV3-1 (or the pseudogene TRBV3-2) to TRBJ2-1; D perhaps matches TRBD1 (6 bases). The CDR3 extends over 15 amino acids. Trimming shortened V by 5 bases and J by 0 bases, and 11 bases separated the two germline ends. In germline, CDR1 is LGHDT, CDR2 YNNKEL (reference sequence). CDR3 bases: TGTGCCAGCAGCGTTGACAGGAGCTCCTACAATGAGCAGTTCTTC. Its protein is CASSVDRSSYNEQFF.

The chain combines TRBV6-5 with TRBJ1-6; D is undetermined. The V end lost 0 bases, the J end lost 10 bases, and 13 bases lay between the germline ends. The CDR3 is 15 residues long. The germline V gene encodes CDR1 MNHEY and CDR2 SVGAGI. The CDR3 region has the DNA TGTGCCAGCAGTTACTCTCTCGGTGTTGAGTCACCCCTCCACTTT. Protein: CASSYSLGVESPLHF.